This T cell receptor (beta chain) was found in a study of T cells after yellow fever vaccination (dated by TCRdb to about 2019). As for the study more broadly: The SMART-Seq v4 Ultra Low Input RNA kit was used to prepare libraries from fractions with low cell numbers. To track T-cell clones before and after primary and booster YFV17D yellow fever vaccination, bulk TCR alpha and beta repertoires were sequenced longitudinally. Two healthy male donors made up the cohort, one aged 18 to 30 years and the other aged 30 to 40 years. Bulk PBMC replicates and cell subsets were isolated from blood drawn at multiple timepoints before and after both primary and secondary immunization. The investigation overall reported the following: The study included only two donors, which limits how far the findings can be generalized. Computational filtering was required because FACS-sorted repertoires could contain abundant contaminating clonotypes from the bulk population. A small share of clonotypes was detected in both CD4 and CD8 compartments, with the overlap likely arising from convergent recombination. Compared with the primary T-cell response, the secondary T-cell response was faster but weaker, reaching its peak on day 5 rather than on day 15. After the booster, most of the clones that had expanded following primary vaccination were detected again (almost 98% of CD4 and around nine tenths of CD8), which suggests that memory was broadly maintained.

This sample's treatment or condition label indicates: live attenuated yellow fever vaccine strain. PBMCs were isolated from peripheral blood using a standard Ficoll-Paque protocol. CD4 and CD8 T-cell fractions were isolated with Dynabeads CD4 and CD8 positive selection kits. RNA was extracted with TriZol from bulk PBMCs, CD4 and CD8 fractions, and dextramer-positive and dextramer-negative fractions. For sequencing, an Illumina NovaSeq 6000 was employed. TCR cDNA was synthesized by 5'RACE template switching, which introduced a universal primer site and unique molecular identifiers. cDNA synthesis was primed from both the TCR alpha and TCR beta constant segments. Libraries were amplified in two PCR steps, with sample barcodes and sequencing adapters added in the second step. Sequencing of the libraries was done on either Illumina HiSeq 2500 (2x100 bp) or NovaSeq (2x150 bp). As for the authors' bioinformatics: MIGEC handled demultiplexing of reads and collapsing into UMI consensus sequences, while MiXCR performed V(D)J alignment. Vaccine-responding clonotypes were identified with edgeR using replicate PBMC samples, with FDR below 0.01 and a log2 fold change above 5 up to day 15 being required. Bulk clonotypes were assigned CD4 or CD8 identity according to which sequenced CD4 or CD8 repertoire held them at higher abundance. TCRdb reworked the public reads: Q25 trimming with fastp, MiXCR clone assembly, productive beta chains retained. Rows with one shared CDR3 protein collapse into an entry with the most common genes and DNA. TCRdb, not the authors, supplied the V and J calls. The sample table contains 300,000 to 400,000 distinct CDR3 sequences; only one count was recorded for approximately 12% of them. Roughly 3% of the sample rests with the top ten.

According to the germline V gene, CDR1 reads KGHSH and CDR2 reads LQKENI. The cysteine opens and the phenylalanine closes a CDR3 of 15 amino acids. The retained sequence is limited to the CDR3, 45 bases, with the frame set at the first base. Cut back by 3 bases and 4 bases, the V and J ends lie 16 bases apart. Notes on this clonotype: Its cognate antigen has yet to be identified. Base qualities are missing; no much larger clone stands one base away.

The sequence was collected from a man aged 18-30 years who received the YFV17D yellow fever vaccine. The chain is made from TRBV18 and TRBJ2-7, with the D gene not confidently named. The starting material was CD4+ T cells sorted from PBMCs, obtained 45 days after the yellow fever booster vaccination. The CDR3 has the sequence CASSPSEDNVYEQYF. The bases are TGTGCCAGCTCACCCTCTGAAGACAACGTGTACGAGCAGTACTTC. The full variable domain, with segments outside the CDR3 supplied by the reference TRBV18 and TRBJ2-7 proteins, appears as NAGVMQNPRHLVRRRGQEARLRCSPMKGHSHVYWYRQLPEEGLKFMVYLQKENIIDESGMPKERFSAEFPKEGPSILRIQQVVRGDSAAYFCASSPSEDNVYEQYFGPGTRLTVT.